Sequencing of this TCR beta chain was carried out in a study of chemoradiotherapy in HPV16-positive cancers. Study-level background: Two HPV16-positive patients' cells yielded candidate HPV-specific clones and common motifs. The study, taken as a whole, reports: Candidate HPV-specific clones and E7-related TCR motifs grew in tumor during treatment.

CDR3 length equals 13 residues. Germline CDR1 is MDHEN and CDR2 is SYDVKM. V gave up 8 bases and J gave up 6 bases; unmatched junction bases: 5. Note on this clone: What it binds is unknown.

Repertoires were sampled repeatedly during chemoradiotherapy. Method: immunoSEQ multiplex PCR; TCRdb's copy keeps in-frame clones and lacks some. The table has about 32,000 clones, approximately 90% seen once. V gene TRBV28 combines with J gene TRBJ1-5; 9 bases agree with TRBD1. This clonotype was obtained from a human donor with HPV-associated anogenital cancer. This specimen was blood, taken from a patient who underwent chemoradiotherapy. CDR3 residues: CASGQGISQPQHF. DNA for the CDR3: TGTGCCAGCGGACAGGGGATAAGTCAGCCCCAGCATTTT.